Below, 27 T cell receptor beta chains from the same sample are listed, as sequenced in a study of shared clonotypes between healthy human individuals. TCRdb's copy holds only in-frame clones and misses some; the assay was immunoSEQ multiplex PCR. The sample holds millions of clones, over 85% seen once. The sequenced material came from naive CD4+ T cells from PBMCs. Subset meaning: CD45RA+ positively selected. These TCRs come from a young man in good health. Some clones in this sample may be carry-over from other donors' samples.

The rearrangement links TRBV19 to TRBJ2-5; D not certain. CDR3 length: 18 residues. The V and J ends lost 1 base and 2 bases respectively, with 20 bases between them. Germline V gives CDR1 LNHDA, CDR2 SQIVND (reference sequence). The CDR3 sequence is CASSIGQIRLLGQETQYF. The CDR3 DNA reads TGTGCCAGTAGTATAGGCCAAATAAGGCTCCTGGGGCAAGAGACCCAGTACTTC.

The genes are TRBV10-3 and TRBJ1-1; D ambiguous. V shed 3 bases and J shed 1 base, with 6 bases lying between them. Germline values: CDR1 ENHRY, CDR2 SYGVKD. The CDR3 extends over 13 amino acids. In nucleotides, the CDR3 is TGTGCCATCAGTGATGTAGGGAACACTGAAGCTTTCTTT. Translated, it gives CAISDVGNTEAFF.

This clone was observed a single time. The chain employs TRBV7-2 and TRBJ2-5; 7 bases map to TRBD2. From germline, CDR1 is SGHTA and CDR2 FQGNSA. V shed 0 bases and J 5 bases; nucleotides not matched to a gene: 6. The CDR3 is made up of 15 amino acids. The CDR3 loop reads CASSLAGEGWETQYF. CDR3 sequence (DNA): TGTGCCAGCAGCTTAGCCGGGGAGGGTTGGGAGACCCAGTACTTC.

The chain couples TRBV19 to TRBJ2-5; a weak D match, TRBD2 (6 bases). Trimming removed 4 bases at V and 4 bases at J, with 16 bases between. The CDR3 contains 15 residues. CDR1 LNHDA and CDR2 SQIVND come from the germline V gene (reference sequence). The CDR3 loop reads CASSRTREAAETQYF. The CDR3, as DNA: TGTGCCAGTAGTAGGACCAGGGAGGCCGCAGAGACCCAGTACTTC.

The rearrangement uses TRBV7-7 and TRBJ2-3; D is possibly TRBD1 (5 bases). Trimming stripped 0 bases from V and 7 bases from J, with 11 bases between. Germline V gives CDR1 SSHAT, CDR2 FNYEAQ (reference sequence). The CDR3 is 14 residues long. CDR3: CASSLAHQGYTQYF. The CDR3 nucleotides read TGTGCCAGCAGCTTAGCGCATCAGGGATATACGCAGTATTTT.

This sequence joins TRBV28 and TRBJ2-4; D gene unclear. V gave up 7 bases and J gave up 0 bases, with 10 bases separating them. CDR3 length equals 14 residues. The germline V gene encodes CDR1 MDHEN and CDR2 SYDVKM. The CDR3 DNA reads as TGTGCCAGCATGCCCCCTGGAGCCAAAAACATTCAGTACTTC. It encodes CASMPPGAKNIQYF.

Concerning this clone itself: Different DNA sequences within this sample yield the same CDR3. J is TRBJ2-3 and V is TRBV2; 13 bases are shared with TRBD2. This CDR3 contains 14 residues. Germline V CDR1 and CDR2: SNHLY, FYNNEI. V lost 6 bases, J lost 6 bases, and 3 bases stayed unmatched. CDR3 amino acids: CASRGTSGADTQYF. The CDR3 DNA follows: TGTGCCAGCAGAGGGACTAGCGGGGCTGATACGCAGTATTTT.

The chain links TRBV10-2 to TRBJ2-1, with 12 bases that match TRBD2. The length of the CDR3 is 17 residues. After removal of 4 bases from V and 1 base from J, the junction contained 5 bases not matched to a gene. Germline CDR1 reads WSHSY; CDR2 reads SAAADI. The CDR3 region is CASSGLAGVGSYNEQFF. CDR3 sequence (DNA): TGCGCCAGCAGTGGACTAGCGGGAGTGGGGTCCTACAATGAGCAGTTCTTC.

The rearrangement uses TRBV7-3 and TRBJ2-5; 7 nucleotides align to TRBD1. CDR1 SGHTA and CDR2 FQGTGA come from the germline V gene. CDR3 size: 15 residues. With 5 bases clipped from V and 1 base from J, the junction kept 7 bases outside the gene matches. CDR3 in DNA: TGTGCCAGCAGCGACAGGGCAGGGTTCCAAGAGACCCAGTACTTC. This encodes CASSDRAGFQETQYF.

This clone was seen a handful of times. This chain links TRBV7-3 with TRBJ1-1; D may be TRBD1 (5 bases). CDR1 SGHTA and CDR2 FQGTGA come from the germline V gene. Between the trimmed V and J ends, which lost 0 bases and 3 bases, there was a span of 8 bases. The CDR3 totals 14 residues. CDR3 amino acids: CASSLTGPHTEAFF. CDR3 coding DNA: TGTGCCAGCAGCTTAACGGGACCGCACACTGAAGCTTTCTTT.

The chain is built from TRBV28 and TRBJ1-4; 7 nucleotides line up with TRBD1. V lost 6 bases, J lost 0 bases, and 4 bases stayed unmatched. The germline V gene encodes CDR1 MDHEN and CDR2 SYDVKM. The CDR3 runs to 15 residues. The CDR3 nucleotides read TGTGCCAGCAGACGACAGGGATCAACTAATGAAAAACTGTTTTTT. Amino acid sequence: CASRRQGSTNEKLFF.

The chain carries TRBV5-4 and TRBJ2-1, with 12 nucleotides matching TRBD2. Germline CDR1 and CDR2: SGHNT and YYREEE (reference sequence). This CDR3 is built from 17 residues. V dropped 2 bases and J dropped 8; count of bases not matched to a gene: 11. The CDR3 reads CASSFGLAGIRGDEQFF. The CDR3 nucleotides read TGTGCCAGCAGCTTCGGACTAGCGGGGATAAGGGGTGATGAGCAGTTCTTC.

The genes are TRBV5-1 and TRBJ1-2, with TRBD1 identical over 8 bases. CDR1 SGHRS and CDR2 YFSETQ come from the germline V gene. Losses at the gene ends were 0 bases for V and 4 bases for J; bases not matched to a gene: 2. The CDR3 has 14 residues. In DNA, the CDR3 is TGCGCCAGCAGCTTGGCAGGGGGCCTCTATGGCTACACCTTC. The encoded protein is CASSLAGGLYGYTF. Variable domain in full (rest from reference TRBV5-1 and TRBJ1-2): KAGVTQTPRYLIKTRGQQVTLSCSPISGHRSVSWYQQTPGQGLQFLFEYFSETQRNKGNFPGRFSGRQFSNSRSEMNVSTLELGDSALYLCASSLAGGLYGYTFGSGTRLTVV.

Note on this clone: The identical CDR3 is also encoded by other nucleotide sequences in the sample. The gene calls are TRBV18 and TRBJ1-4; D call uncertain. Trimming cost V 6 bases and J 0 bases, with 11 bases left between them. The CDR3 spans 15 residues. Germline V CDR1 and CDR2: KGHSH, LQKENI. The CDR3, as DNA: TGTGCCAGCTCCCCGGACGGCGCAACTAATGAAAAACTGTTTTTT. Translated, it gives CASSPDGATNEKLFF.

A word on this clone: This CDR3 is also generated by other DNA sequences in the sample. The CDR3: CASSQDNYSNQPQHF. Written as DNA, the CDR3 is TGCGCCAGCAGCCAAGACAATTATAGCAATCAGCCCCAGCATTTT. The chain links TRBV4-1 to TRBJ1-5, with D unclear. Trimming shortened V by 0 bases and J by 0 bases, and 6 bases separated the two germline ends. There are 15 residues in the CDR3. Germline-derived CDR1 and CDR2 are MGHRA and YSYEKL.

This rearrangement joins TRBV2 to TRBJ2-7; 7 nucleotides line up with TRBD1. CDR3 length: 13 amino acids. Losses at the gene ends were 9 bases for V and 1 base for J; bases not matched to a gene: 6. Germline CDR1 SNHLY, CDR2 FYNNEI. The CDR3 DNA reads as TGTGCCAGTGCCGGGACAGCATCCTACGAGCAGTACTTC. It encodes CASAGTASYEQYF.

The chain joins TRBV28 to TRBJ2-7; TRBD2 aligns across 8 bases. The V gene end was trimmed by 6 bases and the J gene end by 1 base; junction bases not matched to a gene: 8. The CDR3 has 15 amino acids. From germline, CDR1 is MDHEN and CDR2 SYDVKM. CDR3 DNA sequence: TGTGCCAGCAGCACCCCGGCTAGCGGGTCCTACGAGCAGTACTTC. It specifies CASSTPASGSYEQYF.

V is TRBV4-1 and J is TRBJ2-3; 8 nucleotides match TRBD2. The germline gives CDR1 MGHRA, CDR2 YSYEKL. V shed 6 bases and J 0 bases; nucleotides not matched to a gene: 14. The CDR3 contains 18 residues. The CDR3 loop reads CASSRALAAQVSTDTQYF. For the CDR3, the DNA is TGCGCCAGCAGTCGAGCACTAGCGGCACAAGTTAGCACAGATACGCAGTATTTT.

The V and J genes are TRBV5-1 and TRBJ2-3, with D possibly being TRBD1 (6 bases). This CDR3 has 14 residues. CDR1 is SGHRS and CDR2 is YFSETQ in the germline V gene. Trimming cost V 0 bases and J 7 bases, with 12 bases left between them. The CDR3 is CASSLDRTENTQYF. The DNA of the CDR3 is TGCGCCAGCAGCTTGGATCGGACAGAGAATACGCAGTATTTT.

CDR3 amino acids: CSVEKNRDNEQFF. CDR3 coding DNA: TGCAGCGTTGAAAAGAACAGGGATAATGAGCAGTTCTTC. The rearrangement uses TRBV29-1 and TRBJ2-1, with a possible D match to TRBD1 (6 bases). The CDR3 is 13 residues long. Trimming pared 2 bases from V and 7 bases from J, leaving 12 bases between. CDR1 is SQVTM and CDR2 is ANQGSEA in the germline V gene.

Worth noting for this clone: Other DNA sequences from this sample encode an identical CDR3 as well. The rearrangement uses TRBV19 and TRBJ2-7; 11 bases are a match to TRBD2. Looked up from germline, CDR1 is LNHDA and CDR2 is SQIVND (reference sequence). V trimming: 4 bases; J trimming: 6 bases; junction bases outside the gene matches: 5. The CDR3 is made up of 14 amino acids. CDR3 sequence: CASSTTSGRAEQYF. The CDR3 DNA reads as TGTGCCAGTAGTACCACTAGCGGGAGAGCCGAGCAGTACTTC.

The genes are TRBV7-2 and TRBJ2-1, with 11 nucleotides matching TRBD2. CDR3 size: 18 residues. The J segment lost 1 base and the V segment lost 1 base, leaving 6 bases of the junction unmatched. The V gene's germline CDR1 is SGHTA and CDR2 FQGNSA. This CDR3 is CASSLVTSGSLSYNEQFF. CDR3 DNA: TGTGCCAGCAGCTTAGTAACTAGCGGGAGCCTTTCCTACAATGAGCAGTTCTTC.

Written as DNA, the CDR3 is TGTGCCAGCAGCTTAGAGGCCAGGGGGCCTGGCTACACCTTC. It codes for CASSLEARGPGYTF. The gene calls are TRBV7-9 and TRBJ1-2, with TRBD1 matching over 8 bases. There are 14 residues in the CDR3. CDR1 is SEHNR and CDR2 is FQNEAQ in the germline V gene (reference sequence). V dropped 1 base and J dropped 7; count of bases not matched to a gene: 5.

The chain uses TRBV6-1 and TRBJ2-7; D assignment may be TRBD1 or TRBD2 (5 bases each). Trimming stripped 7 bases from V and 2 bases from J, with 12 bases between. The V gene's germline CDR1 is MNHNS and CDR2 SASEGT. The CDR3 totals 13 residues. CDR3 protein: CASNRDRTYEQYF. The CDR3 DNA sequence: TGTGCCAGCAACCGGGACCGAACCTACGAGCAGTACTTC.

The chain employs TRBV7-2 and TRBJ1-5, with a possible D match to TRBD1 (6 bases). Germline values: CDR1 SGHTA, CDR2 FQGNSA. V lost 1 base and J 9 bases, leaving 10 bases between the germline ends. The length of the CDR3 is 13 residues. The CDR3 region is CASSLDRVLPQHF. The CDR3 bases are TGTGCCAGCAGCTTAGACAGGGTCTTGCCCCAGCATTTT.

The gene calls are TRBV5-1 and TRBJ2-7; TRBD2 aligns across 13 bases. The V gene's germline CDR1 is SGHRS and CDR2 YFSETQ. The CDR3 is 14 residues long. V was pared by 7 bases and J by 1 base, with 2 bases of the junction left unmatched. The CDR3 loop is CASGTSGTSYEQYF. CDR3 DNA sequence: TGCGCCAGCGGGACTAGCGGGACTTCCTACGAGCAGTACTTC.

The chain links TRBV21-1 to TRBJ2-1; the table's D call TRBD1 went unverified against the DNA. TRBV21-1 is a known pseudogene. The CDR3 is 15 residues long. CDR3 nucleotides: TGTGCCAGCAGCCTCGCAGGTGCTATTTACAATGAGCAGTTCTTC. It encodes CASSLAGAIYNEQFF.